This TCR beta chain was sequenced in a study of T cells in Graves' hyperthyroidism and ophthalmopathy. Patients were aged 18 to 65, had disease duration under 2 months, and had newly diagnosed hyperthyroidism. Researchers barred patients who had uncontrolled infection, other autoimmune disease, pregnancy or lactation. Clinicians diagnosed patients from clinical symptoms, serum thyroxine and TRAb, thyroid ultrasound and orbital computed tomography. Germline CDR1 reads SNHLY; CDR2 reads FYNNEI. The CDR3 is made up of 14 amino acids. J was trimmed by 10 bases and V by 11 bases; bases with no gene match: 15. Using RNA transcripts as the source, TCR beta CDR3 regions were amplified. RT-PCR in the first round (using the HTBI primer set) targeted the TCR CDR3. From the multiplex PCR reads, TCRdb called clonotypes with MiXCR, one entry per CDR3 protein. The sample records 550,000 to 600,000 distinct CDR3 sequences, approximately 16% being singletons.

There are many counts of this clonotype. The sequenced sample was blood. The chain recombines TRBV2 with TRBJ1-4, with 8 bases lining up with TRBD1. The receptor comes from a woman aged 18-29 years with Graves' hyperthyroidism. The CDR3 region is CAERPGQARGKLFF. Here the CDR3 DNA reads TGTGCCGAACGACCGGGACAGGCCAGGGGAAAACTGTTTTTT.